This T cell receptor (beta chain) was captured in a study of PD-L1 blockade in urothelial cancer. The time point: pretreatment peripheral blood. V shed 1 base and J shed 5 bases, with 15 bases lying between them. Germline-derived CDR1 and CDR2 are SGHKS and YYEKEE (reference sequence). The CDR3 runs to 15 residues. Study-wide results and caveats: A below-median TCR clonality in blood before treatment predicted better survival.

A remark on this clone: Antigen: not known.

Sequencing used immunoSEQ multiplex PCR; TCRdb keeps in-frame clones, though not all of them. The sample includes around 63,000 clones, 75% to 85% of them seen just once. This TCR was sampled from a man aged 70-80 years with urothelial cancer. The sample in question was PBMCs, obtained around atezolizumab (anti-PD-L1) treatment. The J gene is TRBJ2-5, the V gene TRBV5-5; D is unresolved. The CDR3 is CASSLNFLIVETQYF. In DNA, the CDR3 is TGTGCCAGCAGCTTGAATTTCCTAATCGTCGAGACCCAGTACTTC.